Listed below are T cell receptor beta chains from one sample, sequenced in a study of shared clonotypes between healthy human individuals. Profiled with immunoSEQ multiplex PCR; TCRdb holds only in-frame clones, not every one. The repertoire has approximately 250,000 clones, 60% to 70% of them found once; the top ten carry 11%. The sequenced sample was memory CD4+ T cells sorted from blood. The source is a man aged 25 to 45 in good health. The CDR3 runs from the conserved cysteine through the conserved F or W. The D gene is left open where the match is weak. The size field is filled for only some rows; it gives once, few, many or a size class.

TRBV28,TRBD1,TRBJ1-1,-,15,CASKPGTGVNTEAFF,TGTGCCAGCAAACCAGGGACAGGGGTGAACACTGAAGCTTTCTTT
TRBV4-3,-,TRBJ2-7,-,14,CASSTGVSSYEQYF,TGCGCCAGCAGCACCGGGGTCAGCTCCTACGAGCAGTACTTC
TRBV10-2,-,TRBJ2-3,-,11,CASRGGDTQYF,TGCGCCAGCAGGGGAGGTGATACGCAGTATTTT
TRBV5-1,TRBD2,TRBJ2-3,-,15,CASSGGTSDTDTQYF,TGCGCCAGCAGCGGGGGGACTAGCGACACAGATACGCAGTATTTT
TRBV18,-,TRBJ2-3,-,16,CASSPRGGTLGNTQYF,TGTGCCAGCTCGCCTCGGGGCGGAACATTGGGTAATACGCAGTATTTT
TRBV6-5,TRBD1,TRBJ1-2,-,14,CASSTLGQGYGYTF,TGTGCCAGCAGTACCCTCGGACAGGGATATGGCTACACCTTC
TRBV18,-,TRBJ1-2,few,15,CASSEGGDRGYDYTF,TGTGCCAGCTCAGAGGGTGGAGACAGAGGGTATGACTACACCTTC
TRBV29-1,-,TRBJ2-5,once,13,CSVEFHREETQYF,TGCAGCGTTGAATTCCACAGGGAAGAGACCCAGTACTTC
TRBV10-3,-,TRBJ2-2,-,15,CAISLEGGGTGELFF,TGTGCCATCAGTTTGGAGGGAGGGGGCACCGGGGAGCTGTTTTTT
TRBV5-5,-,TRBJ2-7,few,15,CASSFWGAGTYEQYF,TGTGCCAGCAGCTTCTGGGGGGCAGGGACCTACGAGCAGTACTTC
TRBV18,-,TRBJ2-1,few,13,CASSPQGSSEQFF,TGTGCCAGCTCACCACAGGGCTCCAGTGAGCAGTTCTTC
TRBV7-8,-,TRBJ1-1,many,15,CASSLLRAANTEAFF,TGTGCCAGCAGCTTATTGAGGGCGGCGAACACTGAAGCTTTCTTT
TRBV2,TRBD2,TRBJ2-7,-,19,CASSVESGWSGASSYEQYF,TGTGCCAGCAGTGTCGAATCTGGATGGAGCGGGGCCAGCTCCTACGAGCAGTACTTC
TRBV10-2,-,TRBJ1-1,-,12,CASSEWGSGAFF,TGCGCCAGCAGTGAGTGGGGTTCCGGGGCTTTCTTT
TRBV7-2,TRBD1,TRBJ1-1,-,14,CASSLGNRGMEAFF,TGTGCCAGCAGCTTAGGGAACAGGGGGATGGAAGCTTTCTTT
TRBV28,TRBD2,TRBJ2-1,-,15,CASTKGTSVGNEQFF,TGTGCCAGCACTAAGGGGACTAGCGTGGGCAATGAGCAGTTCTTC
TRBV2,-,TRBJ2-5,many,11,CASGLGETQYF,TGTGCCAGCGGACTGGGGGAGACCCAGTACTTC
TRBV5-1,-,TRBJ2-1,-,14,CASSLGWGQGEQFF,TGCGCCAGCAGCTTGGGTTGGGGGCAGGGTGAGCAGTTCTTC
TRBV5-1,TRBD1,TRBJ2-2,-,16,CASSRFLGQHTGELFF,TGCGCCAGCAGCCGGTTTTTGGGACAGCACACCGGGGAGCTGTTTTTT
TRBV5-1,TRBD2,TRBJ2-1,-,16,CASSLEWASGGDEQFF,TGCGCCAGCAGCTTGGAATGGGCTAGCGGGGGCGATGAGCAGTTCTTC
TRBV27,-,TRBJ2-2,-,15,CASSNQGGNTGELFF,TGTGCCAGCAGTAATCAGGGGGGAAACACCGGGGAGCTGTTTTTT
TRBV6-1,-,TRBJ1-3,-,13,CASCANAGNTIYF,TGTGCCAGCTGCGCGAACGCTGGAAACACCATATATTTT
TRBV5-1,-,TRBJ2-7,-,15,CASSLEAGTPGEQYF,TGCGCCAGCAGCTTGGAGGCGGGGACCCCCGGCGAGCAGTACTTC
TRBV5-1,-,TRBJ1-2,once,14,CASSPREGLYGYTF,TGCGCCAGCAGCCCCCGGGAAGGGCTTTATGGCTACACCTTC
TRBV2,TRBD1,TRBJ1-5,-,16,CASSPMDRTVGQPQHF,TGTGCCAGCAGTCCTATGGACAGGACTGTTGGTCAGCCCCAGCATTTT
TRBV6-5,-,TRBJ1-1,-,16,CASSYRTVVQDTEAFF,TGTGCCAGCAGTTATCGGACAGTGGTTCAGGACACTGAAGCTTTCTTT
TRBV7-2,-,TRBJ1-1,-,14,CASSLGWGGTEAFF,TGTGCCAGCAGCTTAGGGTGGGGGGGCACTGAAGCTTTCTTT
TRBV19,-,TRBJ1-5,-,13,CASNGGLNQPQHF,TGTGCCAGTAACGGGGGGCTCAATCAGCCCCAGCATTTT
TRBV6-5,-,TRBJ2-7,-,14,CASRMTALSYEQYF,TGTGCCAGCAGGATGACAGCCCTCTCCTACGAGCAGTACTTC
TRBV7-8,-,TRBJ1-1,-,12,CASSLVGAEAFF,TGTGCCAGCAGCTTAGTGGGGGCTGAAGCTTTCTTT
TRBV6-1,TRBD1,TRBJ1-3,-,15,CASSEGWGQGYAIYF,TGTGCCAGCAGTGAAGGGTGGGGACAGGGGTACGCCATATATTTT
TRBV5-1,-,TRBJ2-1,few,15,CASSLQGGAYNEQFF,TGCGCCAGCAGCCTACAGGGTGGGGCCTACAATGAGCAGTTCTTC
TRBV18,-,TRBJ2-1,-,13,CASSPDSIAMQFF,TGTGCCAGCTCACCGGATTCCATAGCCATGCAGTTCTTC
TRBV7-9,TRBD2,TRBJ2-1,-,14,CASSTSGSYNEQFF,TGTGCCAGCAGTACTAGCGGGAGCTACAATGAGCAGTTCTTC
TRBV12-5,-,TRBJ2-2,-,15,CASGKGQGHTGELFF,TGTGCTAGTGGCAAAGGTCAGGGCCACACCGGGGAGCTGTTTTTT
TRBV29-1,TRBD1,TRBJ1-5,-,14,CSARDRGMGQPQHF,TGCAGCGCCAGGGACAGGGGGATGGGGCAGCCCCAGCATTTT
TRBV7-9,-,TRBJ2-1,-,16,CASSSRTTISYNEQFF,TGTGCCAGCAGCTCAAGGACTACCATCTCCTACAATGAGCAGTTCTTC